This TCR beta chain came from a study of CD8+CD57+ T cells in acquired aplastic anemia. As for the study in general: Average DNA yield from sorted CD4+ and CD8+ cells was about 3 ug.

Ten or more counts support this clonotype. CDR1 is SGHTA, CDR2 FQGNSA, per germline. This CDR3 is built from 12 residues. Trimming removed 1 base from V and 7 bases from J, with 8 bases in between. Sequenced patients had shown CD8+CD57+ cell expansion by flow cytometry. Profiling that covered TCR beta VDJ and CDR3 relied on genomic DNA as its template. TCRdb redid the calling of the reads with MiXCR, one entry per CDR3 protein. Among 150,000 or so distinct CDR3 sequences listed, around 43% were seen once. V and J are TRBV7-2 and TRBJ2-7; D gene unclear. The specimen sequenced was sorted CD4+, CD8+, or CD8+CD57+ T cells (not recorded which) from PBMCs. This sequence originates from a human donor with aplastic anemia. The CDR3 DNA reads TGTGCCAGCAGCTTAGATATCCGGGAGCAGTACTTC. It codes for CASSLDIREQYF.